This TCR beta chain emerged from a study of T cell repertoires in ileal Crohn's disease. Time point: neoterminal ileum biopsy at postoperative endoscopy, about 6 months after surgery. V was cut by 8 bases and J by 5 bases, with 15 bases left in between. The CDR3 loop spans 13 amino acids. The germline V gene encodes CDR1 SGHTA and CDR2 FQGTGA. Sequencing used immunoSEQ multiplex PCR; TCRdb keeps in-frame clones, though not all of them. Of 9,000 to 13,000 clones listed, approximately 81% are singletons. Material: ileal tissue. This receptor was obtained from an adult with Crohn's disease. The chain uses TRBV7-3 and TRBJ1-1; D call uncertain. The CDR3 region is CASPPSVITEAFF. The CDR3 DNA reads TGTGCCAGCCCCCCTTCCGTTATAACTGAAGCTTTCTTT.